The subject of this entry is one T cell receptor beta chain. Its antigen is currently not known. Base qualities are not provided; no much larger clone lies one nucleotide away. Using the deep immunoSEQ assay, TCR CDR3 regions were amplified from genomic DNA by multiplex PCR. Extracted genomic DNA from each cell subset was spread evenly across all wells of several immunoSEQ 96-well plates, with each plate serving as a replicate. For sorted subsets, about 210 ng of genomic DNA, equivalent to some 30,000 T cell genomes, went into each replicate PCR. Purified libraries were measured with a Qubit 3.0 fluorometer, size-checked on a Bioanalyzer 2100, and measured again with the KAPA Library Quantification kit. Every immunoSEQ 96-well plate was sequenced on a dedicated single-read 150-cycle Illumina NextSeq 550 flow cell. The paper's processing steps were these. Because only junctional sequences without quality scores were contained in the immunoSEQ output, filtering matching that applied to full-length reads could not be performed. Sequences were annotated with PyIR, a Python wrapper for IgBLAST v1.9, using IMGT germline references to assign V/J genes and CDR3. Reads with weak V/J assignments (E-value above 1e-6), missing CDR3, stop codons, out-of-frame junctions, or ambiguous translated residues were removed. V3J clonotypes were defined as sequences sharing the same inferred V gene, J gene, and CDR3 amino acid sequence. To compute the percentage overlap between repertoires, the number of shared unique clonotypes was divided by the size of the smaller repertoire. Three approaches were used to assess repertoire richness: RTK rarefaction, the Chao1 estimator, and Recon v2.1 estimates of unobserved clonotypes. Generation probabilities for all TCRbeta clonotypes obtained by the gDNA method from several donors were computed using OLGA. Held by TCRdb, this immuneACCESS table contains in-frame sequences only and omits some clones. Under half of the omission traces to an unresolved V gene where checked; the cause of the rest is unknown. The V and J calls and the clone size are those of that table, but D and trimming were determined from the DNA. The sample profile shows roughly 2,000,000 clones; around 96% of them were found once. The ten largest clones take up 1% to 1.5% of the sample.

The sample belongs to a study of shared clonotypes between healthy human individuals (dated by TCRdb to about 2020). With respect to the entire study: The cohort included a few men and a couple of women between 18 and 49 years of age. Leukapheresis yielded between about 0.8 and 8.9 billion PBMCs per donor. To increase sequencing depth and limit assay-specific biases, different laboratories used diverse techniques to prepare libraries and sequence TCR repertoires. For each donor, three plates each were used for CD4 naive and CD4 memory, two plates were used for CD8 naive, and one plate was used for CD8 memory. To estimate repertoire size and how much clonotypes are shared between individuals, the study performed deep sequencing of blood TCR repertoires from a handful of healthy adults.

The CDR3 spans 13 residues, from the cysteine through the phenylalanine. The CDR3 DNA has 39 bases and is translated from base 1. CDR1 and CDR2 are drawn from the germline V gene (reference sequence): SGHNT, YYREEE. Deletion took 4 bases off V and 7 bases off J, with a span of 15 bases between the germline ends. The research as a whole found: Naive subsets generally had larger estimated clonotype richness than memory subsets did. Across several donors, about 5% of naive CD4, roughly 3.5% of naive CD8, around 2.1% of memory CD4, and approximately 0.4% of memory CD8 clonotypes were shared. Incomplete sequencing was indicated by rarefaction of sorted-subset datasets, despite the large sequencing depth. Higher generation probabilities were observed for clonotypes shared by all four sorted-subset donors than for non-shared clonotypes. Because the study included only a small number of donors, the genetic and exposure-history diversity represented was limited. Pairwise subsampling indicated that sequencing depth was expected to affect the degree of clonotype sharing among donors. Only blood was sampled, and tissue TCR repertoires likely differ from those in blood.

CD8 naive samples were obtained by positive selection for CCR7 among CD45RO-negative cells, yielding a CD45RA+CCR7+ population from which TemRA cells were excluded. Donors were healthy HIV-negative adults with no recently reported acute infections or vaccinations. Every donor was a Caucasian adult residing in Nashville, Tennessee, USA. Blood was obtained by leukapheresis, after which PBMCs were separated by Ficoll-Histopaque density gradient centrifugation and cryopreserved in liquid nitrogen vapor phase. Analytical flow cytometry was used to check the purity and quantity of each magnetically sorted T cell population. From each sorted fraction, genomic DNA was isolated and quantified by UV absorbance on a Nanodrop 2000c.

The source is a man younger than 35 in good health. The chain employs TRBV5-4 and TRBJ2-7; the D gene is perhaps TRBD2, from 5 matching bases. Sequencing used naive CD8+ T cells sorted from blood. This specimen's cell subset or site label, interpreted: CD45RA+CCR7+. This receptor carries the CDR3 CASSLLGPGEQYF. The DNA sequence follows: TGTGCCAGCAGCCTTTTGGGCCCGGGGGAGCAGTACTTC.